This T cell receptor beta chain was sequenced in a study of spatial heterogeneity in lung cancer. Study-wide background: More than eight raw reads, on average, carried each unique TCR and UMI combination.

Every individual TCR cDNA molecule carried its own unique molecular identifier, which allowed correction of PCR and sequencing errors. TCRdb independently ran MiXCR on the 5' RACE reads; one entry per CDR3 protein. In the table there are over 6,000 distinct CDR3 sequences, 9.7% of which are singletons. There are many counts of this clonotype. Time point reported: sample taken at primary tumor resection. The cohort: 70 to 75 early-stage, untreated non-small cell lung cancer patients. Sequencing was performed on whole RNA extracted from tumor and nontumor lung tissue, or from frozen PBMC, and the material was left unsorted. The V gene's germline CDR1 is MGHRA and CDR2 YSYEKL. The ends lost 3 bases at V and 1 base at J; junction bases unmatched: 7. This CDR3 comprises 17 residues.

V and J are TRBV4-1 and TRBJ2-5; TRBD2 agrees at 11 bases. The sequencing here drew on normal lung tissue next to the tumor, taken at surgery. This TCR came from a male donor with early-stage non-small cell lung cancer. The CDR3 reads CASSQSEGLAVQETQYF. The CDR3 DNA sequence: TGCGCCAGCAGCCAGTCCGAGGGACTAGCGGTCCAAGAGACCCAGTACTTC.